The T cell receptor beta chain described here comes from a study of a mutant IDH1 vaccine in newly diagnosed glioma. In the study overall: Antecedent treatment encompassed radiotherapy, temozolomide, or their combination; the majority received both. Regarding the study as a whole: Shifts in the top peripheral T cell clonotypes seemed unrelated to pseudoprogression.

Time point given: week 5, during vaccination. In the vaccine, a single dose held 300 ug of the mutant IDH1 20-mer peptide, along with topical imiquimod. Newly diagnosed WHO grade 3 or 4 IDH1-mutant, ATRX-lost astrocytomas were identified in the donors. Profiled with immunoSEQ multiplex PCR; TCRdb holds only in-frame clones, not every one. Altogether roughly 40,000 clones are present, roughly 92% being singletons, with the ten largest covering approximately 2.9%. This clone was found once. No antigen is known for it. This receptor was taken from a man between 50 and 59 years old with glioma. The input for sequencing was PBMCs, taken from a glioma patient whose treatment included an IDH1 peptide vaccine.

The CDR3 spells CASSVNRGPFNEQFF. The CDR3 DNA sequence: TGTGCCAGCAGCGTTAACAGGGGGCCGTTCAATGAGCAGTTCTTC. This sequence joins TRBV5-6 and TRBJ2-1, with TRBD1 matching over 9 bases. The germline V gene has CDR1 SGHDT and CDR2 YYEEEE. There are 15 residues in the CDR3. V gave up 4 bases and J gave up 6 bases; unmatched junction bases: 8.